The rows below give T cell receptor beta chains drawn from one sample of a study of early T cells in non-severe SARS-CoV-2 infection. One entry per CDR3 protein results from TCRdb running MiXCR on the 5' RACE reads. There are more than 75,000 distinct CDR3 sequences in the sample; roughly 13% occur only once, and approximately 6.5% lies in the top ten. The sequencing sample was made of whole blood. These receptors were taken from an adult who was a healthcare worker with PCR-confirmed SARS-CoV-2 infection or an uninfected control (not recorded which). Both conserved end residues are part of each CDR3. The order of the fields is J gene, D gene, V gene, CDR3 length, clone size, CDR3 protein, CDR3 DNA. A D gene is named only where the DNA matches it firmly. Size is omitted from some rows. Given values are once, few, many or a class for expanded clones.

j_call: TRBJ1-1; d_call: -; v_call: TRBV4-1; cdr3_length: 17; clone_size: -; cdr3_aa: CASSQDRRVQKNTEAFF; cdr3_nt: TGCGCCAGCAGCCAAGATCGGCGAGTGCAAAAGAACACTGAAGCTTTCTTT
j_call: TRBJ2-1; d_call: -; v_call: TRBV10-2; cdr3_length: 13; clone_size: few; cdr3_aa: CASTPDRYNEQFF; cdr3_nt: TGCGCCAGCACCCCGGACCGGTACAATGAGCAGTTCTTC
j_call: TRBJ2-2; d_call: -; v_call: TRBV29-1; cdr3_length: 12; clone_size: few; cdr3_aa: CSATISPGELFF; cdr3_nt: TGCAGCGCCACGATCAGTCCCGGGGAGCTGTTTTTT
j_call: TRBJ1-2; d_call: -; v_call: TRBV20-1; cdr3_length: 14; clone_size: few; cdr3_aa: CSASGESGLYGYTF; cdr3_nt: TGCAGTGCAAGCGGGGAGTCAGGGCTCTATGGCTACACCTTC
j_call: TRBJ1-3; d_call: TRBD1; v_call: TRBV4-1; cdr3_length: 15; clone_size: few; cdr3_aa: CASSQTGSSGNTIYF; cdr3_nt: TGCGCCAGCAGCCAGACAGGGAGCTCTGGAAACACCATATATTTT
j_call: TRBJ2-1; d_call: -; v_call: TRBV2; cdr3_length: 13; clone_size: many; cdr3_aa: CAIQGSSYNEQFF; cdr3_nt: TGTGCCATCCAGGGGAGCTCCTACAATGAGCAGTTCTTC
j_call: TRBJ1-1; d_call: -; v_call: TRBV6-1; cdr3_length: 15; clone_size: many; cdr3_aa: CASRPPRDLNTEAFF; cdr3_nt: TGTGCCAGCCGTCCCCCCCGGGACCTGAACACTGAAGCTTTCTTT
j_call: TRBJ2-5; d_call: -; v_call: TRBV5-4; cdr3_length: 14; clone_size: -; cdr3_aa: CASSPVGFQETQYF; cdr3_nt: TGTGCCAGCAGCCCCGTCGGTTTCCAAGAGACCCAGTACTTC
j_call: TRBJ2-1; d_call: TRBD2; v_call: TRBV2; cdr3_length: 16; clone_size: -; cdr3_aa: CASSDVTGLVNNEQFF; cdr3_nt: TGTGCCAGCAGTGACGTTACGGGACTAGTCAACAATGAGCAGTTCTTC
j_call: TRBJ2-7; d_call: TRBD2; v_call: TRBV20-1; cdr3_length: 12; clone_size: many; cdr3_aa: CSARTSGYEQYF; cdr3_nt: TGCAGTGCTAGGACTAGCGGATACGAGCAGTACTTC
j_call: TRBJ2-3; d_call: -; v_call: TRBV2; cdr3_length: 17; clone_size: few; cdr3_aa: CASSEAMEAGPTDTQYF; cdr3_nt: TGTGCCAGCAGTGAAGCTATGGAGGCAGGGCCCACAGATACGCAGTATTTT
j_call: TRBJ2-6; d_call: -; v_call: TRBV5-1; cdr3_length: 16; clone_size: few; cdr3_aa: CASSYMDSSGANVLTF; cdr3_nt: TGCGCCAGCAGCTATATGGACAGCTCTGGGGCCAACGTCCTGACTTTC
j_call: TRBJ1-6; d_call: -; v_call: TRBV12-3/TRBV12-4; cdr3_length: 16; clone_size: few; cdr3_aa: CASSGGGSSYNSPLHF; cdr3_nt: TGTGCCAGCAGTGGAGGGGGTAGCTCCTATAATTCACCCCTCCACTTT
j_call: TRBJ2-1; d_call: TRBD1; v_call: TRBV5-1; cdr3_length: 14; clone_size: -; cdr3_aa: CASSPGQGINEQFF; cdr3_nt: TGCGCCAGCAGCCCCGGACAGGGGATCAATGAGCAGTTCTTC
j_call: TRBJ1-5; d_call: TRBD1; v_call: TRBV12-3/TRBV12-4; cdr3_length: 15; clone_size: many; cdr3_aa: CASSTGTVQISPQHF; cdr3_nt: TGTGCCAGCAGCACGGGGACAGTTCAAATCAGCCCCCAGCATTTT
j_call: TRBJ1-6; d_call: TRBD1; v_call: TRBV3-1; cdr3_length: 14; clone_size: once; cdr3_aa: CASSLDRVNSPLHF; cdr3_nt: TGTGCCAGCAGCCTCGACAGGGTTAATTCACCCCTCCACTTT
j_call: TRBJ2-3; d_call: TRBD2; v_call: TRBV19; cdr3_length: 17; clone_size: -; cdr3_aa: CASSILPSGAGTDTQYF; cdr3_nt: TGTGCCAGTAGTATTCTACCTAGCGGAGCGGGCACAGATACGCAGTATTTT
j_call: TRBJ1-6; d_call: TRBD1; v_call: TRBV18; cdr3_length: 14; clone_size: many; cdr3_aa: CASSPTGINSPLHF; cdr3_nt: TGTGCCAGCTCACCGACAGGGATTAATTCACCCCTCCACTTT
j_call: TRBJ1-2; d_call: -; v_call: TRBV7-9; cdr3_length: 13; clone_size: many; cdr3_aa: CASRSGTPEGYTF; cdr3_nt: TGTGCCAGCAGGTCCGGGACACCAGAGGGCTACACCTTC
j_call: TRBJ2-7; d_call: TRBD1; v_call: TRBV7-3; cdr3_length: 17; clone_size: few; cdr3_aa: CASSLTGTGTLSYEQYF; cdr3_nt: TGTGCCAGCAGCTTAACTGGGACAGGGACCCTCTCCTACGAGCAGTACTTC
j_call: TRBJ2-6; d_call: -; v_call: TRBV20-1; cdr3_length: 13; clone_size: few; cdr3_aa: CSAAVPGANVLTF; cdr3_nt: TGCAGTGCCGCAGTCCCTGGGGCCAACGTCCTGACTTTC
j_call: TRBJ1-1; d_call: TRBD1; v_call: TRBV6-6; cdr3_length: 14; clone_size: many; cdr3_aa: CASSEQGSGTEAFF; cdr3_nt: TGTGCCAGCAGTGAACAGGGGAGCGGGACTGAAGCTTTCTTT
j_call: TRBJ1-2; d_call: -; v_call: TRBV29-1; cdr3_length: 13; clone_size: many; cdr3_aa: CSVALGDNYGYTF; cdr3_nt: TGCAGCGTTGCGCTGGGAGATAACTATGGCTACACCTTC
j_call: TRBJ1-2; d_call: TRBD1; v_call: TRBV12-3/TRBV12-4; cdr3_length: 16; clone_size: -; cdr3_aa: CASSLETGPANYGYTF; cdr3_nt: TGTGCCAGCAGTCTAGAGACAGGGCCAGCTAACTATGGCTACACCTTC
j_call: TRBJ1-3; d_call: TRBD1; v_call: TRBV29-1; cdr3_length: 14; clone_size: -; cdr3_aa: CSANGGGGGNTIYF; cdr3_nt: TGCAGCGCCAACGGAGGGGGCGGTGGAAACACCATATATTTT
j_call: TRBJ2-1; d_call: TRBD2; v_call: TRBV10-2; cdr3_length: 16; clone_size: -; cdr3_aa: CASSKSQLAAYNEQFF; cdr3_nt: TGCGCCAGCAGTAAGTCACAACTAGCGGCCTACAATGAGCAGTTCTTC
j_call: TRBJ2-7; d_call: TRBD2; v_call: TRBV7-2; cdr3_length: 16; clone_size: many; cdr3_aa: CASSSARLAGGPEQYF; cdr3_nt: TGTGCCAGCAGCTCTGCGCGACTAGCGGGAGGACCCGAGCAGTACTTC
j_call: TRBJ1-2; d_call: -; v_call: TRBV3-1; cdr3_length: 13; clone_size: few; cdr3_aa: CASSQRENYGYTF; cdr3_nt: TGTGCCAGCAGCCAACGGGAGAACTATGGCTACACCTTC
j_call: TRBJ2-7; d_call: TRBD1; v_call: TRBV28; cdr3_length: 15; clone_size: many; cdr3_aa: CASSLRTGSSYEQYF; cdr3_nt: TGTGCCAGCAGTTTAAGGACAGGGAGCTCCTACGAGCAGTACTTC
j_call: TRBJ2-1; d_call: -; v_call: TRBV5-1; cdr3_length: 14; clone_size: few; cdr3_aa: CASSSPGIYNEQFF; cdr3_nt: TGCGCCAGCAGCTCCCCCGGGATCTACAATGAGCAGTTCTTC
j_call: TRBJ2-1; d_call: TRBD2; v_call: TRBV5-6; cdr3_length: 15; clone_size: many; cdr3_aa: CASSPGLAGANEQFF; cdr3_nt: TGTGCCAGCAGCCCGGGACTAGCGGGAGCCAATGAGCAGTTCTTC
j_call: TRBJ2-3; d_call: -; v_call: TRBV2; cdr3_length: 14; clone_size: -; cdr3_aa: CASSVGPSTDTQYF; cdr3_nt: TGTGCCAGCAGTGTGGGTCCTAGCACAGATACGCAGTATTTT
j_call: TRBJ1-5; d_call: -; v_call: TRBV7-6; cdr3_length: 13; clone_size: few; cdr3_aa: CASGQGTNQPQHF; cdr3_nt: TGTGCCAGCGGGCAAGGGACCAATCAGCCCCAGCATTTT
j_call: TRBJ2-5; d_call: -; v_call: TRBV10-2; cdr3_length: 13; clone_size: few; cdr3_aa: CASSDRGPGTQYF; cdr3_nt: TGCGCCAGCAGTGACAGGGGTCCTGGGACCCAGTACTTC
j_call: TRBJ1-5; d_call: TRBD1; v_call: TRBV18; cdr3_length: 17; clone_size: many; cdr3_aa: CASSPPGGQGRNQPQHF; cdr3_nt: TGTGCCAGCTCACCCCCAGGTGGACAGGGTCGCAATCAGCCCCAGCATTTT
j_call: TRBJ1-1; d_call: -; v_call: TRBV6-6; cdr3_length: 14; clone_size: -; cdr3_aa: CASSSAMGGREAFF; cdr3_nt: TGTGCCAGCAGTTCGGCAATGGGGGGCAGGGAAGCTTTCTTT
j_call: TRBJ2-1; d_call: TRBD2; v_call: TRBV12-3/TRBV12-4; cdr3_length: 18; clone_size: few; cdr3_aa: CASSGGGYGQSSYNEQFF; cdr3_nt: TGTGCCAGCAGTGGGGGGGGATACGGGCAAAGCTCCTACAATGAGCAGTTCTTC
j_call: TRBJ2-3; d_call: TRBD2; v_call: TRBV9; cdr3_length: 17; clone_size: many; cdr3_aa: CASSVVGLAGGTDTQYF; cdr3_nt: TGTGCCAGCAGCGTAGTTGGGCTAGCGGGGGGGACAGATACGCAGTATTTT
j_call: TRBJ1-4; d_call: -; v_call: TRBV5-5; cdr3_length: 15; clone_size: few; cdr3_aa: CASSTGQPQGEKLFF; cdr3_nt: TGTGCCAGCAGCACAGGACAGCCCCAAGGGGAAAAACTGTTTTTT
j_call: TRBJ2-3; d_call: -; v_call: TRBV6-5; cdr3_length: 13; clone_size: few; cdr3_aa: CASSSHQTDTQYF; cdr3_nt: TGTGCCAGCAGTTCCCACCAGACGGATACGCAGTATTTT
j_call: TRBJ2-5; d_call: -; v_call: TRBV24-1; cdr3_length: 14; clone_size: few; cdr3_aa: CATQSGRNQETQYF; cdr3_nt: TGTGCCACCCAATCGGGCCGGAACCAAGAGACCCAGTACTTC
j_call: TRBJ2-7; d_call: -; v_call: TRBV5-4; cdr3_length: 14; clone_size: many; cdr3_aa: CASSFRQSSYEQYF; cdr3_nt: TGTGCCAGCAGCTTTCGACAGAGCTCCTACGAGCAGTACTTC
j_call: TRBJ2-6; d_call: TRBD1; v_call: TRBV20-1; cdr3_length: 15; clone_size: many; cdr3_aa: CSAGTGFSGANVLTF; cdr3_nt: TGCAGTGCTGGGACAGGGTTCTCTGGGGCCAACGTCCTGACTTTC
j_call: TRBJ1-1; d_call: TRBD1; v_call: TRBV7-2; cdr3_length: 14; clone_size: few; cdr3_aa: CASSGQGMNTEAFF; cdr3_nt: TGTGCCAGCAGCGGACAGGGTATGAACACTGAAGCTTTCTTT
j_call: TRBJ1-1; d_call: -; v_call: TRBV29-1; cdr3_length: 12; clone_size: few; cdr3_aa: CSVGRRDTEAFF; cdr3_nt: TGCAGCGTTGGCAGGCGGGACACTGAAGCTTTCTTT
j_call: TRBJ2-3; d_call: -; v_call: TRBV5-1; cdr3_length: 14; clone_size: -; cdr3_aa: CASSRSSSTDTQYF; cdr3_nt: TGCGCCAGCAGCCGCAGTTCTAGCACAGATACGCAGTATTTT
j_call: TRBJ1-1; d_call: -; v_call: TRBV28; cdr3_length: 13; clone_size: many; cdr3_aa: CATTRGVITEAFF; cdr3_nt: TGTGCCACCACCCGGGGGGTAATCACTGAAGCTTTCTTT
j_call: TRBJ2-3; d_call: -; v_call: TRBV10-1; cdr3_length: 16; clone_size: once; cdr3_aa: CASSDGGTKGTDTQYF; cdr3_nt: TGCGCCAGCAGTGACGGTGGAACTAAGGGCACAGATACGCAGTATTTT
j_call: TRBJ2-5; d_call: -; v_call: TRBV20-1; cdr3_length: 16; clone_size: many; cdr3_aa: CSALDPGRGGGETQYF; cdr3_nt: TGCAGTGCTCTAGATCCCGGACGAGGGGGAGGGGAGACCCAGTACTTC
j_call: TRBJ2-7; d_call: TRBD2; v_call: TRBV18; cdr3_length: 15; clone_size: many; cdr3_aa: CASSPRNSGISEQYF; cdr3_nt: TGTGCCAGCTCACCACGGAATAGCGGGATTTCCGAGCAGTACTTC
j_call: TRBJ1-5; d_call: TRBD1; v_call: TRBV6-5; cdr3_length: 14; clone_size: many; cdr3_aa: CASRGTDSNQPQHF; cdr3_nt: TGTGCCAGCAGGGGGACAGATAGCAATCAGCCCCAGCATTTT
j_call: TRBJ1-4; d_call: TRBD1; v_call: TRBV18; cdr3_length: 14; clone_size: few; cdr3_aa: CASSPQGAVEKLFF; cdr3_nt: TGTGCCAGCTCACCACAGGGGGCTGTTGAAAAACTGTTTTTT
j_call: TRBJ1-2; d_call: TRBD1; v_call: TRBV5-4; cdr3_length: 16; clone_size: few; cdr3_aa: CASSPAVRDSPYGYTF; cdr3_nt: TGTGCCAGCAGCCCGGCGGTCCGGGACAGCCCTTATGGCTACACCTTC
j_call: TRBJ2-1; d_call: -; v_call: TRBV12-3/TRBV12-4; cdr3_length: 14; clone_size: few; cdr3_aa: CASSDSGVYNEQFF; cdr3_nt: TGTGCCAGCAGCGATAGCGGAGTCTACAATGAGCAGTTCTTC